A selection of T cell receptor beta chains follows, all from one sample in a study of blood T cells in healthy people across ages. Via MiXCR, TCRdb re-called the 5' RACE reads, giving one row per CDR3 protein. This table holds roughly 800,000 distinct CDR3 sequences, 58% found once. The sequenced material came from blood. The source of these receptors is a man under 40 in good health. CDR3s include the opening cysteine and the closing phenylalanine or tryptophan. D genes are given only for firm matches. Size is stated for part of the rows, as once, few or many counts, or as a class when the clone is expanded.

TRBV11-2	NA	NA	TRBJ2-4	CANSLDRARLAYF	TGTGCCAACAGCTTAGATCGGGCGCGCTTGGCGTACTTC
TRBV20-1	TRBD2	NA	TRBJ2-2	CSARDIGGGNTGELFF	TGCAGTGCTAGAGATATAGGCGGGGGAAACACCGGGGAGCTGTTTTTT
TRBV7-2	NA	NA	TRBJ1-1	CASSPQQGWRGEAFF	TGTGCCAGCAGCCCCCAACAGGGTTGGAGGGGTGAAGCTTTCTTT
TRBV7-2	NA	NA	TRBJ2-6	CAGSLEGAGANVLTF	TGTGCCGGCAGCTTAGAAGGCGCTGGGGCCAACGTCCTGACTTTC
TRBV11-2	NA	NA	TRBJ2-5	CASSLGGTYYEEQYF	TGTGCCAGCAGCTTAGGCGGAACCTACTACGAAGAGCAGTACTTC
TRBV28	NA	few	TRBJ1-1	CASSFEVTEAFF	TGTGCCAGCAGTTTCGAGGTCACTGAAGCTTTCTTT
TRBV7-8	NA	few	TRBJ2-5	CASATGRETQYF	TGTGCCAGCGCTACAGGGAGAGAGACCCAGTACTTC
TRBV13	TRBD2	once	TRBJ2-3	CASSLQRGGYTDTQYF	TGTGCCAGCAGCTTACAGCGGGGGGGCTACACAGATACGCAGTATTTT
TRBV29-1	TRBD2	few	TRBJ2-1	CSAGGVSTTSSYNEQFF	TGCAGCGCCGGGGGGGTCTCAACGACGAGCTCCTACAATGAGCAGTTCTTC
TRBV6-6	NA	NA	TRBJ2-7	CASIYGVVRTVDEQYF	TGTGCCAGCATTTACGGGGTAGTCAGGACAGTTGACGAGCAGTACTTC
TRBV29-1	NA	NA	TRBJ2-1	CSSLTVSYNEQFF	TGCAGCTCTCTGACAGTCTCCTACAATGAGCAGTTCTTC
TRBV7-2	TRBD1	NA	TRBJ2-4	CASSYPGGAVIQYF	TGTGCCAGCAGCTACCCAGGGGGCGCGGTCATTCAGTACTTC
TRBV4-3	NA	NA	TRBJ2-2	CASSQDVTNTGELFF	TGCGCCAGCAGCCAAGATGTGACGAACACCGGGGAGCTGTTTTTT
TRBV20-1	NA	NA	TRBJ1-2	CSASPDLENYGYTF	TGCAGTGCTAGCCCGGACCTAGAAAACTATGGCTACACCTTC
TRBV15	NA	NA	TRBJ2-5	CATSRDLKGRAETQYF	TGTGCCACCAGCAGAGATCTCAAGGGAAGGGCGGAGACCCAGTACTTC
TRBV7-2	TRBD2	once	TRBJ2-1	CASSLSLAAFKFF	TGTGCCAGCAGCTTATCACTAGCGGCATTTAAGTTCTTC
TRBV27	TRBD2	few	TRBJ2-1	CASSLSPVAGSEQFF	TGTGCCAGCAGTTTATCTCCCGTAGCGGGAAGTGAGCAGTTCTTC
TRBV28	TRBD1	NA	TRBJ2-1	CASSSGQGIPPYRETQFF	TGTGCCAGCAGTTCCGGACAGGGGATACCGCCATACCGAGAGACCCAGTTCTTC
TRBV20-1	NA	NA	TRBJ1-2	CSPEGGGYTF	TGCAGTCCCGAAGGGGGTGGCTACACCTTC
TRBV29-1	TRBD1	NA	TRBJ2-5	CSVRQGSQETQYF	TGCAGCGTTAGACAGGGATCCCAAGAGACCCAGTACTTC
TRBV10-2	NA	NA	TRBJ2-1	CASSEWGGWAANNEQFF	TGCGCCAGCAGTGAGTGGGGAGGTTGGGCTGCCAACAATGAGCAGTTCTTC
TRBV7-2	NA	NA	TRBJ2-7	CASSWEGGRAYEQYF	TGTGCCAGCAGCTGGGAGGGGGGGCGCGCCTACGAGCAGTACTTC
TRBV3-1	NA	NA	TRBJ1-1	CASSARVTEAFF	TGTGCCAGCAGCGCCCGGGTCACTGAAGCTTTCTTT
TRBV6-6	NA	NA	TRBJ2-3	CASSRIDSPTDTQYF	TGTGCCAGCAGTCGAATCGACTCTCCCACAGATACGCAGTATTTT
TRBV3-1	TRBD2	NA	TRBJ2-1	CASSQVLAGENEQFF	TGTGCCAGTAGCCAGGTTCTAGCGGGAGAGAATGAGCAGTTCTTC
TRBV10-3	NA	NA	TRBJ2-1	CAISDPSSFAEQFF	TGTGCCATCAGTGATCCCTCGAGTTTTGCTGAGCAGTTCTTC
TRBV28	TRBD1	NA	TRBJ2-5	CATSPGTGVAWAQYF	TGTGCCACCTCCCCGGGGACAGGAGTCGCATGGGCCCAGTACTTC
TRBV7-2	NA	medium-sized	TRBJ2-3	CASSLGPDTQYF	TGTGCCAGCAGCTTGGGTCCAGATACGCAGTATTTT
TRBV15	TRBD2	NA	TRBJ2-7	CATSRDTSGGYEQYF	TGTGCCACCAGCAGAGATACTAGCGGAGGGTACGAGCAGTACTTC
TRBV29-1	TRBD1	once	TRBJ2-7	CSVRMGDRNMEQYF	TGCAGCGTTCGGATGGGGGACAGGAACATGGAGCAGTACTTC
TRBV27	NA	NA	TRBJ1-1	CASSLSGGRTEAFF	TGTGCCAGCAGTTTATCCGGGGGTAGGACTGAAGCTTTCTTT
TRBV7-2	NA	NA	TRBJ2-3	CASSGPFSTDTQYF	TGTGCCAGCAGCGGACCTTTCAGCACAGATACGCAGTATTTT
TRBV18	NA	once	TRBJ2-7	CASSGQMNSYEQYF	TGTGCCAGCTCAGGGCAGATGAACTCCTACGAGCAGTACTTC
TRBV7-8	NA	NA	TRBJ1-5	CASRSSGSGNHQPQHF	TGTGCCAGCAGATCCTCCGGTTCAGGAAACCATCAGCCCCAGCATTTT
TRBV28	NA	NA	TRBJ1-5	CASSFPGRGSNQPQHF	TGTGCCAGCAGTTTTCCGGGACGGGGTAGCAATCAGCCCCAGCATTTT
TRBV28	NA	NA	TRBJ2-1	CASSYLAKGSYNEQFF	TGTGCCAGCAGTTATCTAGCGAAAGGCTCCTACAATGAGCAGTTCTTC
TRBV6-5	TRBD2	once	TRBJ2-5	CAREISGGTLETQYF	TGTGCCAGAGAGATCAGCGGGGGGACCCTAGAGACCCAGTACTTC
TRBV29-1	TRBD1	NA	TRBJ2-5	CSVLGGQTQYF	TGCAGCGTTCTAGGGGGCCAGACCCAGTACTTC
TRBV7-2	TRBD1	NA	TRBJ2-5	CASNRGTARNKETQYF	TGTGCCAGCAACCGTGGGACAGCCAGAAATAAAGAGACCCAGTACTTC
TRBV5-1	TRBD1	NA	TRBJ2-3	CAAGGADTQYF	TGCGCCGCAGGGGGAGCAGATACGCAGTATTTT